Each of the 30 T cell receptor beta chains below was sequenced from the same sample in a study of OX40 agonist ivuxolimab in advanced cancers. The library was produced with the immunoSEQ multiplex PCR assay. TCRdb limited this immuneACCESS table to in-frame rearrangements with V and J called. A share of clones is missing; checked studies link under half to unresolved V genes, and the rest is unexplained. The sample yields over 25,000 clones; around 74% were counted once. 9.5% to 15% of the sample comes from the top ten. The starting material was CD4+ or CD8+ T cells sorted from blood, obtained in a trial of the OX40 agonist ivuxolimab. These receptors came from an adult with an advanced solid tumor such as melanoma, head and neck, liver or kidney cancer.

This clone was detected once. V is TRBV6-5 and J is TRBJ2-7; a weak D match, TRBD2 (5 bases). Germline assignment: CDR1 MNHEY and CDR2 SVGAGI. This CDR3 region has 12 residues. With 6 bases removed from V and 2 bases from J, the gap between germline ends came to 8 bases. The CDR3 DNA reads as TGTGCCAGCAGCCCCGGGGCCTACGAGCAGTACTTC. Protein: CASSPGAYEQYF.

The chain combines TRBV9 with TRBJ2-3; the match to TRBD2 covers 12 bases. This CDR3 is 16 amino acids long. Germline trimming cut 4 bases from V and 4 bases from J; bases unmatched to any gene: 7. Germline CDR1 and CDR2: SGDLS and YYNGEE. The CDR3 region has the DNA TGTGCCAGCAGCCTGACTAGCGGGGGCGGCCCAGATACGCAGTATTTT. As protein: CASSLTSGGGPDTQYF.

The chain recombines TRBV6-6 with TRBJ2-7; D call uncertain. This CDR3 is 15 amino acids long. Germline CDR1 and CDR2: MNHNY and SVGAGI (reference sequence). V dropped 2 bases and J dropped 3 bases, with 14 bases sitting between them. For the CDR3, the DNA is TGTGCCAGCAGTTACGGGCAGGCCGCCAACTACGAGCAGTACTTC. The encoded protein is CASSYGQAANYEQYF.

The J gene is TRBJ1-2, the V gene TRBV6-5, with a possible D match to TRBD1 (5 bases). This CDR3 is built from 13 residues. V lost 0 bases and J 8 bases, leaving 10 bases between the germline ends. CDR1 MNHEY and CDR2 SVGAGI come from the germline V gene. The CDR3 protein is CASSYSTGDGYTF. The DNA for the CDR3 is TGTGCCAGCAGTTACTCGACTGGGGACGGCTACACCTTC.

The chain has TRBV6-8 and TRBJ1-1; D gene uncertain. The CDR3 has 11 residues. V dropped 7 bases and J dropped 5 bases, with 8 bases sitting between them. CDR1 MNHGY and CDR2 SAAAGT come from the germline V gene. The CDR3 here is CASTRLTEAFF. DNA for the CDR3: TGTGCCAGCACCAGACTTACTGAAGCTTTCTTT.

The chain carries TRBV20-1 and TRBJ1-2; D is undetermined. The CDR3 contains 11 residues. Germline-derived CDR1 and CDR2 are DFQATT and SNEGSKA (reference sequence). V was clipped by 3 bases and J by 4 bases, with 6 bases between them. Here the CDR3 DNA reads TGCAGTGCTAGTGTAAGCTATGGCTACACCTTC. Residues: CSASVSYGYTF.

The CDR3: CASSPDSSEQFF. CDR3 nucleotide sequence: TGTGCCAGCTCACCGGATAGCAGTGAGCAGTTCTTC. The chain carries TRBV18 and TRBJ2-1; D is undetermined. This CDR3 spans 12 amino acids. Trimming took 3 bases from V and 9 from J, leaving 9 bases between them. Looked up from germline, CDR1 is KGHSH and CDR2 is LQKENI.

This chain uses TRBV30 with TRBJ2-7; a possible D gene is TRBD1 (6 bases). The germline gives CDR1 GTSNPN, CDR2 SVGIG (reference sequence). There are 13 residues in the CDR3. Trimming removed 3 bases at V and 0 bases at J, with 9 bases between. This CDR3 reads CAWSRDNSYEQYF. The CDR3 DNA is TGTGCCTGGAGCCGGGACAACTCCTACGAGCAGTACTTC.

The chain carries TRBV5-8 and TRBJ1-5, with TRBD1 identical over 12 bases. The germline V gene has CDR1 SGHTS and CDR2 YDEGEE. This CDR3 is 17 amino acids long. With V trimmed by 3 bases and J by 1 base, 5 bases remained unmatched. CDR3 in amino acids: CASSWDRGRGSNQPQHF. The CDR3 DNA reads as TGTGCCAGCAGCTGGGACAGGGGGCGCGGGAGCAATCAGCCCCAGCATTTT. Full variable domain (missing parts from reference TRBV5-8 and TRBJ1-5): EAGVTQSPTHLIKTRGQQATLRCSPISGHTSVYWYQQALGLGLQFLLWYDEGEERNRGNFPPRFSGRQFPNYSSELNVNALELEDSALYLCASSWDRGRGSNQPQHFGDGTRLSIL.

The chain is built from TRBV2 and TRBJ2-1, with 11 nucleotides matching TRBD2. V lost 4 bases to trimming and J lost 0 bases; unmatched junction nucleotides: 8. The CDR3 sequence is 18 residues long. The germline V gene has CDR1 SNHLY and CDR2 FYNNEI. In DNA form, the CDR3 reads TGTGCCAGCAGTGGGCCTAGCGGGGGGTCCAGCTCCTACAATGAGCAGTTCTTC. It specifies CASSGPSGGSSSYNEQFF.

The CDR3 region has the DNA TGTGCCAGCAGCCAAGTTAGCAGCGGGGGCTACACCTTC. Protein: CASSQVSSGGYTF. The chain carries TRBV14 and TRBJ1-2, with D hard to call. The CDR3 extends over 13 amino acids. V lost 1 base and J lost 8, with 11 bases in between. Germline V gene sequence: CDR1 SGHDN, CDR2 FVKESK.

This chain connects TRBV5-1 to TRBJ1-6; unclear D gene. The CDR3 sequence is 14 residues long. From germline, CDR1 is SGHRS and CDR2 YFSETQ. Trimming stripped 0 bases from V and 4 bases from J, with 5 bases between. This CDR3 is CASSLGEYNSPLHF. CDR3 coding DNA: TGCGCCAGCAGCTTGGGGGAATATAATTCACCCCTCCACTTT.

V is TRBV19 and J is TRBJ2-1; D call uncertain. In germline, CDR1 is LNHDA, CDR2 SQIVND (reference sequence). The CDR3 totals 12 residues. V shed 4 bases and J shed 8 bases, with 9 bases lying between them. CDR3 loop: CASSRGTYEQFF. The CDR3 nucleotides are TGTGCCAGTAGTAGGGGAACCTATGAGCAGTTCTTC.

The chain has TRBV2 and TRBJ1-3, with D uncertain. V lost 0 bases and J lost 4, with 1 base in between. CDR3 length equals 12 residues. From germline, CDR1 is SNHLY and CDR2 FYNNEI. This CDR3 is CASSEAGNTIYF. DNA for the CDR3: TGTGCCAGCAGTGAAGCCGGAAACACCATATATTTT.

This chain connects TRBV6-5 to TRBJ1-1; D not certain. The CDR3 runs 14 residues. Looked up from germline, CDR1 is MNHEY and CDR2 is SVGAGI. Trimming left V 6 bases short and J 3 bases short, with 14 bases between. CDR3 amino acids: CASRRMGKDTEAFF. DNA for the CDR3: TGTGCCAGCAGGAGAATGGGGAAGGACACTGAAGCTTTCTTT.

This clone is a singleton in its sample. CDR3 loop: CASSVIGSGVGETQYF. The CDR3 bases are TGTGCCAGCAGCGTGATAGGGAGCGGTGTCGGCGAGACCCAGTACTTC. The chain is built from TRBV7-3 and TRBJ2-5; TRBD2 might be the D (5 bases). The CDR3 is made up of 16 amino acids. The germline CDR1 and CDR2 sequences are SGHTA and FQGTGA. Between the trimmed V and J ends, which lost 5 bases and 5 bases, there was a span of 21 bases. The variable domain in full, with the rest retrieved from reference TRBV7-3 and TRBJ2-5, is GAGVSQTPSNKVTEKGKYVELRCDPISGHTALYWYRQSLGQGPEFLIYFQGTGAADDSGLPNDRFFAVRPEGSVSTLKIQRTERGDSAVYLCASSVIGSGVGETQYFGPGTRLLVL.

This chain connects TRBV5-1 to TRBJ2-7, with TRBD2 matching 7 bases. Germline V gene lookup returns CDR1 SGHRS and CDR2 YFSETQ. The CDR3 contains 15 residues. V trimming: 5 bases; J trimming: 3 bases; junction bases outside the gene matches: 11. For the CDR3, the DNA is TGCGCCAGCAGTTTTGATGGGACTAACAACTACGAGCAGTACTTC. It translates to CASSFDGTNNYEQYF.

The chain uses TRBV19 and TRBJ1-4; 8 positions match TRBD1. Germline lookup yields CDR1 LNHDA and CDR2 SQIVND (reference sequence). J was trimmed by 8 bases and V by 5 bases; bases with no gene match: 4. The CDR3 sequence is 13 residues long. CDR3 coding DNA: TGTGCCAGTAGTTCCCGGACAGGGGAAAAACTGTTTTTT. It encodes CASSSRTGEKLFF.

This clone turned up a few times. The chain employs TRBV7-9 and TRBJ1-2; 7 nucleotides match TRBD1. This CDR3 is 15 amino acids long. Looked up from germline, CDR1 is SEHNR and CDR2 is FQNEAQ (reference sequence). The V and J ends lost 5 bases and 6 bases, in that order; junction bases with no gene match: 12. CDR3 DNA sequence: TGTGCCAGCAGCCCAGGGGGGTCTCTTATGGATGGCTACACCTTC. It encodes CASSPGGSLMDGYTF.

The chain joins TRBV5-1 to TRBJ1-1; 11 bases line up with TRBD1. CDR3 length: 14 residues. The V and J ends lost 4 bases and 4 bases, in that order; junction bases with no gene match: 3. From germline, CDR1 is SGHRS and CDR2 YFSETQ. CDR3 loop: CASSGTGGSTEAFF. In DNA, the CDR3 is TGCGCCAGCAGCGGGACAGGGGGGAGCACTGAAGCTTTCTTT.

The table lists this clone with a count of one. DNA for the CDR3: TGTGCCAGTAGTGCCGGGACAGGGGATCAGCCCCAGCATTTT. Amino acids: CASSAGTGDQPQHF. This sequence joins TRBV19 and TRBJ1-5; the match to TRBD1 covers 10 bases. The V segment lost 5 bases and the J segment 5 bases; nucleotides outside the gene matches: 3. CDR3 length equals 14 residues. Germline CDR1 is LNHDA and CDR2 is SQIVND (reference sequence).

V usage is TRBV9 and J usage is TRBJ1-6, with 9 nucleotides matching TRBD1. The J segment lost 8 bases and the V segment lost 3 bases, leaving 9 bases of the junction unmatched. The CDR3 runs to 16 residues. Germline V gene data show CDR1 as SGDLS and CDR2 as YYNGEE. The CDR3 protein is CASSALQGAGDSPLHF. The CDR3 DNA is TGTGCCAGCAGCGCACTACAGGGGGCGGGGGATTCACCCCTCCACTTT.

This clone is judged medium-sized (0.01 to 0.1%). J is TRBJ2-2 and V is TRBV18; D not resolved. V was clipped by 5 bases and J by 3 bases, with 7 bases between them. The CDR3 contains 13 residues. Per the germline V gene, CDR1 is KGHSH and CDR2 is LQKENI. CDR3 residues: CASSTLYTGELFF. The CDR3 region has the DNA TGTGCCAGCTCAACGCTATACACCGGGGAGCTGTTTTTT.

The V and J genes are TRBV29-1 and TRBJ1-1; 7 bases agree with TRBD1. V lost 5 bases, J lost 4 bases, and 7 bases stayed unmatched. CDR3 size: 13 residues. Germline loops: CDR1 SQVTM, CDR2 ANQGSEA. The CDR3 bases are TGCAGCGTTTTCAAGACAGGGCGCACTGAAGCTTTCTTT. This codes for CSVFKTGRTEAFF.

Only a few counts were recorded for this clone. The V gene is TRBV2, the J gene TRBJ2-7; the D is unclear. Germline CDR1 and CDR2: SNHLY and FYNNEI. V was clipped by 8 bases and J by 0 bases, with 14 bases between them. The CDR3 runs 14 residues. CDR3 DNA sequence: TGTGCCAGCCGAGCGTTCGTCCTCTCCTACGAGCAGTACTTC. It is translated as CASRAFVLSYEQYF.

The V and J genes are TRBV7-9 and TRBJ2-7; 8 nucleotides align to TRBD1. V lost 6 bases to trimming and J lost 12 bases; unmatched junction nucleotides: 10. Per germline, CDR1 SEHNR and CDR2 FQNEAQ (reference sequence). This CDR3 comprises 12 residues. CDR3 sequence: CASSWTGSILYF. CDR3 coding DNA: TGTGCCAGCAGTTGGACAGGGAGTATATTGTACTTC. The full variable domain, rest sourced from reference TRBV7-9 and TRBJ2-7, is DTGVSQNPRHKITKRGQNVTFRCDPISEHNRLYWYRQTLGQGPEFLTYFQNEAQLEKSRLLSDRFSAERPKGSFSTLEIQRTEQGDSAMYLCASSWTGSILYFGPGTRLTVT.

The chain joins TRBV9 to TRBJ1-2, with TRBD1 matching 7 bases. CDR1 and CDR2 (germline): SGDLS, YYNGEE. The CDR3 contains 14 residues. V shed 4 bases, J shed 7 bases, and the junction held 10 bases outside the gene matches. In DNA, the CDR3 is TGTGCCAGCAGCACCCGGACAGGTCAAGGTGGCTACACCTTC. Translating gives CASSTRTGQGGYTF.

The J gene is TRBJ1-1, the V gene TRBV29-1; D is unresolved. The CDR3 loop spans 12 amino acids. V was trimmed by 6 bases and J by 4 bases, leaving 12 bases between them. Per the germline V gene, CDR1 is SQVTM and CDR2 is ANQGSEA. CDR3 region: CSVERVGTEAFF. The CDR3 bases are TGCAGCGTCGAAAGGGTGGGCACTGAAGCTTTCTTT.

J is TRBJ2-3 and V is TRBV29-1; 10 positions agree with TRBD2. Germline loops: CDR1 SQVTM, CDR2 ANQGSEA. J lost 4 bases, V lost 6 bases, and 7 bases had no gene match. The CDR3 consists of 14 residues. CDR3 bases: TGCAGCGTCCAAGCGGGGGGGCCCGCAGATACGCAGTATTTT. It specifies CSVQAGGPADTQYF.

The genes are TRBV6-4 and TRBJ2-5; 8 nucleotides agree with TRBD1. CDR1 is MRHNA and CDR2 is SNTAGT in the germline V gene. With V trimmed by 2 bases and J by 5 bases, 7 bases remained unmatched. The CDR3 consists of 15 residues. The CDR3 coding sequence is TGTGCCAGCAGTGACGGGTCAGGGGGCCCGGAGACCCAGTACTTC. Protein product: CASSDGSGGPETQYF.